The 7 T cell receptor beta chains reported below all come from one sample, sequenced in a study of blood T cells in healthy people across ages. A second PCR, run for about 6 to 12 cycles, used a sample-barcoded 5' primer plus a J-beta primer mix. TCRdb re-called the 5' RACE reads with MiXCR, one entry per CDR3 protein. The table lists 800,000 to 1,300,000 distinct CDR3 sequences, 20% to 25% of them singletons, with 0.75% in the top ten. The same data also contributed to another study, on T cells of mothers and their children.

What was sequenced was blood. The receptors come from a girl aged 2 to 9 in good health.

The rearrangement uses TRBV5-1 and TRBJ2-5, with TRBD2 identical over 8 bases. The assigned J gene may be wrong: the sequence end matches TRBJ2-1 better. The germline V gene encodes CDR1 SGHRS and CDR2 YFSETQ. The CDR3 is 13 residues long. CDR3 loop: CASSTGGRSEQFF. The DNA of the CDR3 is TGCGCCAGCAGCACGGGGGGGAGGAGTGAGCAGTTCTTC.

At least ten counts were recorded for this clonotype. This rearrangement joins TRBV11-2 to TRBJ2-5; 10 positions match TRBD2. The CDR3 length is 15 residues. V gave up 5 bases and J gave up 4 bases; unmatched junction bases: 7. CDR1 and CDR2 (germline): SGHAT, FQNNGV. This CDR3 is CASSTLAGGRETQYF. As DNA, the CDR3 is TGTGCCAGCAGCACCTTAGCGGGAGGCAGAGAGACCCAGTACTTC.

The rearrangement links TRBV18 to TRBJ1-3, with D hard to call. Germline V gene lookup returns CDR1 KGHSH and CDR2 LQKENI. The CDR3 has 14 residues. Trimming left V 6 bases short and J 7 bases short, with 16 bases between. The CDR3 DNA reads TGTGCCAGCTCCCAATCGCCCCCGGGGAACACCATATATTTT. It encodes CASSQSPPGNTIYF.

The CDR3, as DNA: TGCGCCAGCAGCCAACCGGGACAGGCAGAAAACTATGGCTACACCTTC. Translation: CASSQPGQAENYGYTF. The chain links TRBV4-1 to TRBJ1-2; TRBD1 aligns across 8 bases. Germline values: CDR1 MGHRA, CDR2 YSYEKL. CDR3 size: 16 residues. V gave up 2 bases and J gave up 2 bases; unmatched junction bases: 7.

This clonotype was seen more than once but under ten times. V usage is TRBV7-2 and J usage is TRBJ2-2; D is undetermined. Trimming removed 1 base from V and 0 bases from J, with 12 bases in between. The CDR3 runs to 17 residues. CDR1 and CDR2 from the germline V gene are SGHTA and FQGNSA. CDR3: CASSLGWARTNTGELFF. CDR3 in DNA: TGTGCCAGCAGCTTAGGTTGGGCTAGAACGAACACCGGGGAGCTGTTTTTT.

The chain couples TRBV5-1 to TRBJ2-2; a possible D gene is TRBD2 (6 bases). V lost 9 bases and J 5 bases, leaving 23 bases between the germline ends. The CDR3 runs to 16 residues. CDR1 is SGHRS, CDR2 YFSETQ, per germline. The chain's CDR3 is CANSFGGPELTGELFF. For the CDR3, the DNA is TGCGCCAACTCTTTCGGGGGACCAGAGTTGACCGGGGAGCTGTTTTTT.

A few counts support this clonotype. The rearrangement links TRBV9 to TRBJ2-1, with TRBD2 identical over 7 bases. CDR1 and CDR2 from the germline V gene are SGDLS and YYNGEE. CDR3 length: 14 amino acids. V lost 3 bases and J lost 5; bases outside the gene matches: 5. The CDR3 spells CASSDGGGNNEQFF. The DNA of the CDR3 is TGTGCCAGCAGCGACGGGGGAGGGAACAATGAGCAGTTCTTC. Variable domain in full (rest from reference TRBV9 and TRBJ2-1): DSGVTQTPKHLITATGQRVTLRCSPRSGDLSVYWYQQSLDQGLQFLIQYYNGEERAKGNILERFSAQQFPDLHSELNLSSLELGDSALYFCASSDGGGNNEQFFGPGTRLTVL.